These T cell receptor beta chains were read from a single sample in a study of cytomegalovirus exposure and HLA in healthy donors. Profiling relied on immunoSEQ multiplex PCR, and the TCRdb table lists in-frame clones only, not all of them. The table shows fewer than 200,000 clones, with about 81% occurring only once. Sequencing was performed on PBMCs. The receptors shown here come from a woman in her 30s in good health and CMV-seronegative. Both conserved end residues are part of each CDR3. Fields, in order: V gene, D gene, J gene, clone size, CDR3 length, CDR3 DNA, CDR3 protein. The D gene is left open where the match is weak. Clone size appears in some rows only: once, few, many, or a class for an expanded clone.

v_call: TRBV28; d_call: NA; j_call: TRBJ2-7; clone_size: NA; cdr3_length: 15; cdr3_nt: TGTGCCAGCAGTTTAGGGGGTGGACGGCGGGGCGAGCAGTACTTC; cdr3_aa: CASSLGGGRRGEQYF
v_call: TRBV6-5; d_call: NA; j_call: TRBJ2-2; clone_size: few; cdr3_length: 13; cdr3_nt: TGTGCCAGCACACGGGGGTACACCGGGGAGCTGTTTTTT; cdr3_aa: CASTRGYTGELFF
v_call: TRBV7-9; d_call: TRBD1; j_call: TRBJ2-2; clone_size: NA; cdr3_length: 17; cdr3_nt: TGTTCCAGCAGCTTTCCCTCGGGACAGGGGGCTACCGGGGAGCTGTTTTTT; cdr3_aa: CSSSFPSGQGATGELFF
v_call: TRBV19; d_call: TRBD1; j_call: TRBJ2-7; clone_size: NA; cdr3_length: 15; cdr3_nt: TGTGCCAGTAGTCTTGGGACAGGGGGCTCCTACGAGCAGTACTTC; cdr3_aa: CASSLGTGGSYEQYF
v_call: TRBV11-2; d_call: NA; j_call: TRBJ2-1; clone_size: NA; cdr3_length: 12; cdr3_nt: TGTGCCAGCAGCTTAGATCAGGGTGAGCAGTTCTTC; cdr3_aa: CASSLDQGEQFF
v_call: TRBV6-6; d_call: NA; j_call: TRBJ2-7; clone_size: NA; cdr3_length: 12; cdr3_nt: TGTGCCAGCAACCGAGACAGCTACGAGCAGTACTTC; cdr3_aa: CASNRDSYEQYF
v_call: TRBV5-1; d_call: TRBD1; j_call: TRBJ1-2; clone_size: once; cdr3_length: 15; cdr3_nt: TGCGCCAGCAGCTCAGGACAGGGGCTCCTCTATGGCTACACCTTC; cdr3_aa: CASSSGQGLLYGYTF
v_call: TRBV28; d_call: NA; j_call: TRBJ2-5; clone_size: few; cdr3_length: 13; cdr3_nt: TGTGCCAGCAGTTTCCCCAAGCATGGGACCCAGTACTTC; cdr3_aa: CASSFPKHGTQYF
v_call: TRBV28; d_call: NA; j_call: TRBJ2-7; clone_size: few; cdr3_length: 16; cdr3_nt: TGTGCCAGCAGCTCAAGCCAGGACGGACTAACCTACGAGCAGTACTTC; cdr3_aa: CASSSSQDGLTYEQYF
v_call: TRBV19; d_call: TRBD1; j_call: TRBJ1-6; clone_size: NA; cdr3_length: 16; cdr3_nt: TGTGCCAGTACCTCTCATACGGGACAGCGGAATTCACCCCTCCACTTT; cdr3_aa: CASTSHTGQRNSPLHF
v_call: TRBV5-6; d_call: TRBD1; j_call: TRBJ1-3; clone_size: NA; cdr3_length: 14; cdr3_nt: TGTGCCAGCAGCTACGGGACAGCTGGAAACACCATATATTTT; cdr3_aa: CASSYGTAGNTIYF
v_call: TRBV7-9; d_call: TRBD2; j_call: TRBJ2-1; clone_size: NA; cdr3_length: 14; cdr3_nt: TGTTCCAGCAAGGGGGGACTAGCGGGGCATGAGCAGTTCTTC; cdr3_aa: CSSKGGLAGHEQFF
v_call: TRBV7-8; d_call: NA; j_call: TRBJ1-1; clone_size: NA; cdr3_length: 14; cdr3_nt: TGTGCCAGCAGCTTAGGGGGGGGGTGGACTGAAGCTTTCTTT; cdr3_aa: CASSLGGGWTEAFF
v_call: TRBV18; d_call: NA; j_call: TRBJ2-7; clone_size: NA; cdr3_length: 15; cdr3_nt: TGTGCCAGCTCACCACCGCAGGGGAATCTCTACGAGCAGTACTTC; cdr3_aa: CASSPPQGNLYEQYF
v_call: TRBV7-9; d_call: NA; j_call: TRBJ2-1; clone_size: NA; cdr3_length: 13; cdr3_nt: TGTGCCAGCAGAGTTACAGGGTCCAATGAGCAGTTCTTC; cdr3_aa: CASRVTGSNEQFF
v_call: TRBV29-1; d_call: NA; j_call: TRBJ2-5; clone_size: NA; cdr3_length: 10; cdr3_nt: TGCAGCGTTGCCTTGGAGACCCAGTACTTC; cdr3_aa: CSVALETQYF
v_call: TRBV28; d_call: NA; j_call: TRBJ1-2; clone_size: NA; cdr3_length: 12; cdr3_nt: TGTGCCAGCAGTCTAGGGGACTATGGCTACACCTTC; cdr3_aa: CASSLGDYGYTF
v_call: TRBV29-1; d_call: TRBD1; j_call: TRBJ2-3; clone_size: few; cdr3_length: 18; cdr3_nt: TGCAGCGTTGAAAAGCCCCCCGGATCGGGACAGACCACAGATACGCAGTATTTT; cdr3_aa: CSVEKPPGSGQTTDTQYF
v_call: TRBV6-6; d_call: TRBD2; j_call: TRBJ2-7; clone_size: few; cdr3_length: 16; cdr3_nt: TGTGCCAGCAGTTATTCTAAAGCGGGAGGGACCTACGAGCAGTACTTC; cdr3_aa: CASSYSKAGGTYEQYF
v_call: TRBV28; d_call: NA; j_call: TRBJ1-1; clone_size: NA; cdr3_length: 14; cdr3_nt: TGTGCCAGCACCCCACGTGGGCCGAGGGCTGAAGCTTTCTTT; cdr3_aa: CASTPRGPRAEAFF
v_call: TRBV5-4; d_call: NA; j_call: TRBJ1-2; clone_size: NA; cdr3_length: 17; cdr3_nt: TGTGCCAGCAGCTTGGGGGGCCCCACAGCTGTGCACTATGGCTACACCTTC; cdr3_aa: CASSLGGPTAVHYGYTF
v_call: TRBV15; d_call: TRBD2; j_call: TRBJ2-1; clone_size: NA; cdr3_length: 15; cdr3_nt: TGTGCCACCAGCAGAGGTGGACTAGTAGCCAATGAGCAGTTCTTC; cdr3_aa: CATSRGGLVANEQFF
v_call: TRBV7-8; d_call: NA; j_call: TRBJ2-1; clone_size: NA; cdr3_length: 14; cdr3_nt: TGTGCCAGCAGCGAACAGGGAAACTACAATGAGCAGTTCTTC; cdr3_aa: CASSEQGNYNEQFF
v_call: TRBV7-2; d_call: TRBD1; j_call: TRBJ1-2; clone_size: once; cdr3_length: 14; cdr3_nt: TGTGCCAGCAGCTTAAGCCAGGGGGTGGGGGGCTACACCTTC; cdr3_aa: CASSLSQGVGGYTF
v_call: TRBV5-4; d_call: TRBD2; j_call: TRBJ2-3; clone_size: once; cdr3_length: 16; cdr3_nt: TGTGCCAGCAGCTTGGTTGCCGGGGGGGCCCCAGATACGCAGTATTTT; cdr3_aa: CASSLVAGGAPDTQYF
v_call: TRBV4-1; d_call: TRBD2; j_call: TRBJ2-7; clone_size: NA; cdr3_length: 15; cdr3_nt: TGCGCCAGCAGCCAATCGGTACTAGCGGAGTACGAGCAGTACTTC; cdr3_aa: CASSQSVLAEYEQYF
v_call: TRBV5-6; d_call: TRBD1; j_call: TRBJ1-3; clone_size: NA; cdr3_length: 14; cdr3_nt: TGTGCCAGCAGCAGGGACAGCTCTGGAAACACCATATATTTT; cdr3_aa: CASSRDSSGNTIYF
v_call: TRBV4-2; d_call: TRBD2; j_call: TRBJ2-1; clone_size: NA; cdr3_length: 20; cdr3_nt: TGTGCCAGCAGCCAAGAGGGGGGGACTAGCGGGAGGGACTCCTACAATGAGCAGTTCTTC; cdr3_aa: CASSQEGGTSGRDSYNEQFF
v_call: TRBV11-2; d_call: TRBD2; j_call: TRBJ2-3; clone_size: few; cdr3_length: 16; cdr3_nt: TGTGCCAGCAGCTTAGGGCCTAGCGGCAGCACAGATACGCAGTATTTT; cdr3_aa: CASSLGPSGSTDTQYF
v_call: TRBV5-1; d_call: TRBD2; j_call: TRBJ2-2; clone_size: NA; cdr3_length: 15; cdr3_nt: TGCGCCAGCGGCACGGGACTAGCGGGAGGTGGGGAGCTGTTTTTT; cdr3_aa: CASGTGLAGGGELFF
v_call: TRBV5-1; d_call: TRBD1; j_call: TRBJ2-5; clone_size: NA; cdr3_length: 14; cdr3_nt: TGCGCCAGCAGCCCAAGGACAGGGCGGGAGACCCAGTACTTC; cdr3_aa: CASSPRTGRETQYF
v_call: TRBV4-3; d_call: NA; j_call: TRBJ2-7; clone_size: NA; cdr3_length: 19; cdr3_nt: TGCGCCAGCAGCCAAGGTCCCATTAATCCCAGGGGCAAGGCCTACGAGCAGTACTTC; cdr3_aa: CASSQGPINPRGKAYEQYF
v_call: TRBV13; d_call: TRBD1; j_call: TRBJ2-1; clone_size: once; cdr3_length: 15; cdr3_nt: TGTGCCAGCAGCCCACGGGACAGGGGGATGCTCGAGCAGTTCTTC; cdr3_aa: CASSPRDRGMLEQFF
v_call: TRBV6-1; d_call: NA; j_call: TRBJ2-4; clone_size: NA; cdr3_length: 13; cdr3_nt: TGTGCCAGCATGGAATTGGCCAAAAACAGTCAGTACTTC; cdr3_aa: CASMELAKNSQYF
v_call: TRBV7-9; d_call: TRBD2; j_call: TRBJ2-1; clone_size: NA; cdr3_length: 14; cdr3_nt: TGTGCCAGCAGCTTAACGACTAGCGGGAACGCGCAGTTCTTC; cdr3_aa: CASSLTTSGNAQFF
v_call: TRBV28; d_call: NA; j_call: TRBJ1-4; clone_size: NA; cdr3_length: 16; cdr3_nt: TGTGCCAGCGGTCCAAACCGAGGGCGGATTAATGAAAAACTGTTTTTT; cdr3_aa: CASGPNRGRINEKLFF
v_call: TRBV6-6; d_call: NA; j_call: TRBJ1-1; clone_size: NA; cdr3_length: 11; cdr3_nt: TGTGCCAGCAGTTATCCTCCTGAAGCTTTCTTT; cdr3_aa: CASSYPPEAFF
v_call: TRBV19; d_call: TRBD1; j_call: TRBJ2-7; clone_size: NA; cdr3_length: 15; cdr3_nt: TGTGCCAGTAGTACTACGACAGGGAAGTTCTACGAGCAGTACTTC; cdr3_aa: CASSTTTGKFYEQYF
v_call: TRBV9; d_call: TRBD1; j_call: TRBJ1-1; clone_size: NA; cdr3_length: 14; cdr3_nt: TGTGCCAGCAGCACGGGACAGGGGAGCGCTGAAGCTTTCTTT; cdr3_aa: CASSTGQGSAEAFF